A selection of T cell receptor beta chains follows, all from one sample in a study of T cell responses to AZD1222 COVID-19 vaccine. The table came from immunoSEQ multiplex PCR; TCRdb's copy has only in-frame clones and leaves some out. The profile shows roughly 140,000 clones, 90% of them singletons. The sequences come from peripheral blood, collected on day 0 of AZD1222 vaccination. Receptors originate from an adult in good health. Both conserved end residues are part of each CDR3. The order of the fields is V gene, J gene, CDR3 protein.

>TRBV29-1|TRBJ1-3
CSVRGPSGNTIYF
>TRBV19|TRBJ2-4
CASSRAGALAKNIQYF
>TRBV21-1|TRBJ2-3
CASSKVPGTSGRDGTDTQYF
>TRBV7-2|TRBJ2-1
CASSSGLAGGNEQFF
>TRBV2|TRBJ2-4
CASSRRTSTNIQYF
>TRBV4-1|TRBJ1-3
CASSQEDSFFGNTIYF
>TRBV27|TRBJ2-7
CASSPTGGLGEQYF
>TRBV6-5|TRBJ1-6
CASSPRAFNSPLHF
>TRBV3-1/TRBV3-2|TRBJ1-6
CASSQGSGANSPLHF
>TRBV19|TRBJ2-1
CASSLTGTSNEQFF
>TRBV4-3|TRBJ2-7
CASSQQAGGPDEQYF